This T cell receptor beta chain derives from a study of OX40 agonist ivuxolimab in advanced cancers. On the study more broadly: Patients were dosed intravenously with ivuxolimab at 0.01 to 10 mg/kg every 2 weeks. Study findings and constraints: The study found that CD8+ T cells averaged more expanded clones than CD4+. Clonal expansion in partial responders at 0.1-3.0 mg/kg ranked among the lowest.

This CDR3 comprises 15 residues. With 6 bases clipped from V and 0 bases from J, the junction kept 4 bases outside the gene matches. CDR1 MRHNA and CDR2 SNTAGT come from the germline V gene. On this clone: Its specificity is unknown.

Sequenced by immunoSEQ multiplex PCR; TCRdb stores in-frame clones only, minus some. Of roughly 40,000 clones listed, about 82% are singletons. The sample consisted of CD4+ or CD8+ T cells sorted from blood, taken in a trial of the OX40 agonist ivuxolimab. This TCR was sampled from an adult with an advanced solid tumor such as melanoma, head and neck, liver or kidney cancer. The rearrangement uses TRBV6-4 and TRBJ2-7, with 11 bases matching TRBD1. CDR3 in DNA: TGTGCCAGCAGCCGGGACAGGGGGAGCTCCTACGAGCAGTACTTC. This sequence encodes CASSRDRGSSYEQYF.